This T cell receptor (beta chain) was identified in a study of T cell repertoires in cytomegalovirus infection. Turning to the study itself: Both CMV infection and a matching HLA type were indicated by public TCR beta signatures. Overall study findings and caveats: Dominant in the ex vivo response were TCR beta clonotypes restricted by HLA-C and specific for CMV.

At least ten counts were recorded for this clonotype. Antigen specificity is unknown. CDR3 length: 16 amino acids. Germline V gene lookup returns CDR1 MDHEN and CDR2 SYDVKM. Trimming left V 6 bases short and J 8 bases short, with 23 bases between. Each CDR3 protein gets one entry after TCRdb re-called the reads with MiXCR. The sample has hundreds of thousands of distinct CDR3 sequences, 30% to 35% seen once; the top ten hold 17%. This sequence originates from a human donor in good health (CMV status not recorded). Some clones in this sample may be carry-over from other donors' samples. This specimen was cultured PBMCs, taken from culture after CMV antigen stimulation. V is TRBV28 and J is TRBJ2-1; no reliable D call. Written as DNA, the CDR3 is TGTGCCAGCAGCCCCGTACGGCCTAGTGGCTTGGATGAGCAGTTCTTC. This sequence encodes CASSPVRPSGLDEQFF.